Listed here are 4 T cell receptor beta chains from one sample, sequenced in a study of blood T cell repertoires in COVID-19. Sequenced by immunoSEQ multiplex PCR; TCRdb stores in-frame clones only, minus some. Of tens of thousands of clones in the sample, 75% to 90% were seen once. Material: peripheral blood. The receptors here all came from a woman in her fifties or sixties with COVID-19, enrolled during active disease.

The CDR3 here is CSVRTFHEQFF. The CDR3 region has the DNA TGCAGTGTACGGACATTCCATGAGCAGTTCTTC. V and J are TRBV20-1 and TRBJ2-1, with D possibly being TRBD1 (5 bases). The V gene's germline CDR1 is DFQATT and CDR2 SNEGSKA (reference sequence). CDR3 size: 11 residues. V shed 7 bases and J shed 8 bases, with 12 bases lying between them.

The V gene is TRBV5-8, the J gene TRBJ1-5; D uncertain. The germline V and J ends were trimmed by 1 base and 3 bases, with 8 bases remaining between them. The CDR3 is 14 residues long. Germline V gives CDR1 SGHTS, CDR2 YDEGEE. This CDR3 reads CASSLSGSNQPQHF. The CDR3 DNA sequence: TGTGCCAGCAGCTTGTCAGGATCCAATCAGCCCCAGCATTTT.

This chain links TRBV28 with TRBJ1-4, with 12 bases lining up with TRBD1. The V segment lost 7 bases and the J segment 9 bases; nucleotides outside the gene matches: 6. The CDR3 extends over 14 amino acids. The V gene's germline CDR1 is MDHEN and CDR2 SYDVKM. The CDR3 loop is CASTPGQGAKKLFF. In DNA form, the CDR3 reads TGTGCCAGCACCCCGGGACAGGGGGCGAAAAAACTGTTTTTT.

V and J are TRBV13 and TRBJ2-7; TRBD2 matches at 8 bases. V shed 4 bases, J shed 7 bases, and the junction held 15 bases outside the gene matches. The V gene's germline CDR1 is PRHDT and CDR2 FYEKMQ (reference sequence). This CDR3 is built from 16 residues. The CDR3 sequence is CASSSKVAGGWKEQYF. CDR3 DNA sequence: TGTGCCAGCAGCTCAAAGGTCGCGGGAGGCTGGAAAGAGCAGTACTTC. The full variable domain, completed using reference TRBV13 and TRBJ2-7, is AAGVIQSPRHLIKEKRETATLKCYPIPRHDTVYWYQQGPGQDPQFLISFYEKMQSDKGSIPDRFSAQQFSDYHSELNMSSLELGDSALYFCASSSKVAGGWKEQYFGPGTRLTVT.